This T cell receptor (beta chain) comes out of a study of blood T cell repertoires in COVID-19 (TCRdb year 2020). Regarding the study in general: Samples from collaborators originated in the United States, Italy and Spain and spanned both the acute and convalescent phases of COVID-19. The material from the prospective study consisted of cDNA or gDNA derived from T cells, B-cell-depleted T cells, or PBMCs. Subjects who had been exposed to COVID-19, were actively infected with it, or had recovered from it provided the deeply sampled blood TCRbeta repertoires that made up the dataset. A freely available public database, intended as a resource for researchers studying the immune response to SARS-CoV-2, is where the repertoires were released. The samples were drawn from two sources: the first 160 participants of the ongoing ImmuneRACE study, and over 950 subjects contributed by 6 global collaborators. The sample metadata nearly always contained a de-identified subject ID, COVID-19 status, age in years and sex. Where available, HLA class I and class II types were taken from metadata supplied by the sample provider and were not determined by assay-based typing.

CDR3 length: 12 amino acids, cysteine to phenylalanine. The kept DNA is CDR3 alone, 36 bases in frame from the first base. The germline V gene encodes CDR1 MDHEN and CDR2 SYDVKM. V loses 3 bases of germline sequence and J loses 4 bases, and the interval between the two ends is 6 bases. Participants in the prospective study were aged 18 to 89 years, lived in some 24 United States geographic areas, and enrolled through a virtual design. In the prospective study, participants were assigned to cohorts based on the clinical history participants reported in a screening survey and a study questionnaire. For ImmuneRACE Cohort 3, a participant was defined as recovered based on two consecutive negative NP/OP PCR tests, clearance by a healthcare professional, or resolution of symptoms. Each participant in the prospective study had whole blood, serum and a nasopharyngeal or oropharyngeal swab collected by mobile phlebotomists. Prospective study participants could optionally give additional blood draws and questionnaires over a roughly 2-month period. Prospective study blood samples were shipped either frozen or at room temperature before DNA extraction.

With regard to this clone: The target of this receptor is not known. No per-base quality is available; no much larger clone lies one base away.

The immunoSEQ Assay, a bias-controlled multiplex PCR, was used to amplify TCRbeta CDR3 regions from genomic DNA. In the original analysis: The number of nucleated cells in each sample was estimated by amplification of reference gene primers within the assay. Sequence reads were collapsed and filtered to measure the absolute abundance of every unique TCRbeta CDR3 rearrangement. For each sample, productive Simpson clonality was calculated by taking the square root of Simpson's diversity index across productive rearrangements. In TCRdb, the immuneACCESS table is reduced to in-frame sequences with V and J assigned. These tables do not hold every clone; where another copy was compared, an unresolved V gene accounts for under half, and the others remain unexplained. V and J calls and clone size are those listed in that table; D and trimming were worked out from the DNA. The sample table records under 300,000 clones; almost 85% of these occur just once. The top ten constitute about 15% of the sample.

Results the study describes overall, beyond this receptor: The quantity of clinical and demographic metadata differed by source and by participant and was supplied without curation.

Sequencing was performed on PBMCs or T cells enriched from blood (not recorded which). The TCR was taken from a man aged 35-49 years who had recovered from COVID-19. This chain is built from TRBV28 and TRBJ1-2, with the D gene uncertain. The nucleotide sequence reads TGTGCCAGCAGTTTTTACACCTATGGCTACACCTTC. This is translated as CASSFYTYGYTF.